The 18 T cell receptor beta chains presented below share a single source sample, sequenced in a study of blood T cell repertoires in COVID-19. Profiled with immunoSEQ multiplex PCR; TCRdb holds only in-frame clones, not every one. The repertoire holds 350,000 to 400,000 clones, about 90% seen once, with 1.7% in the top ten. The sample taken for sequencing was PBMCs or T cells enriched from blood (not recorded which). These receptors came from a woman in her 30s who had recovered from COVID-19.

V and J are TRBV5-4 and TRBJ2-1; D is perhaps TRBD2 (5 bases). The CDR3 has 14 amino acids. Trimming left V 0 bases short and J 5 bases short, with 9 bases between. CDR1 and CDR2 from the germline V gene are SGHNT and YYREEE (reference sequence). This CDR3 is CASSLAVTNNEQFF. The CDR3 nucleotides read TGTGCCAGCAGCTTGGCAGTGACTAACAATGAGCAGTTCTTC.

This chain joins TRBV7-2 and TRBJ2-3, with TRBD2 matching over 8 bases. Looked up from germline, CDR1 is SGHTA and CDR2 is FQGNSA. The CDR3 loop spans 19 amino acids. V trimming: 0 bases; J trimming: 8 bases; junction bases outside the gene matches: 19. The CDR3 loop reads CASSLALAGRGGRRATQYF. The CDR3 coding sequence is TGTGCCAGCAGCTTAGCTCTTGCGGGACGGGGGGGCCGACGTGCTACGCAGTATTTT.

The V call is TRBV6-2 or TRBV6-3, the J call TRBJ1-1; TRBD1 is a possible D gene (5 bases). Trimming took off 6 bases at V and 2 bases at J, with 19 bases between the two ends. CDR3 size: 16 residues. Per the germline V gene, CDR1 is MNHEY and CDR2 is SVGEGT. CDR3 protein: CASSSQIFGGNTEAFF. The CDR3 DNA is TGTGCCAGCAGCTCCCAGATATTCGGGGGAAACACTGAAGCTTTCTTT.

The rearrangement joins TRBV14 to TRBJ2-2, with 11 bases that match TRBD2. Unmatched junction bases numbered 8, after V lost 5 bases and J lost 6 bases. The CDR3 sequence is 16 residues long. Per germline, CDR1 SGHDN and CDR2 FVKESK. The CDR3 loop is CASSARSGRAAGELFF. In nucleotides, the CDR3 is TGTGCCAGCAGCGCCCGTAGCGGGAGGGCCGCCGGGGAGCTGTTTTTT.

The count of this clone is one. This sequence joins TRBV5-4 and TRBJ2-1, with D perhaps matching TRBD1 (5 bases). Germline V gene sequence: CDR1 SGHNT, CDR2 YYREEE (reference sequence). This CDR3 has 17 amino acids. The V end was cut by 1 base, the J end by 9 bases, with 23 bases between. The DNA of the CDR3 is TGTGCCAGCAGCTTGCCCCCAGGGTTAGTCGGTCGTAGTGAGCAGTTCTTC. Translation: CASSLPPGLVGRSEQFF.

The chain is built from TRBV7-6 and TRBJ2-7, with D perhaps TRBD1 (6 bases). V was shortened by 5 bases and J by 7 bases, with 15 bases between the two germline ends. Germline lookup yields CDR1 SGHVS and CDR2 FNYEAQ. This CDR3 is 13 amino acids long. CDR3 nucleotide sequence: TGTGCCAGCAGCCAAAAACAGGGAGTTGAGCAGTACTTC. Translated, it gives CASSQKQGVEQYF.

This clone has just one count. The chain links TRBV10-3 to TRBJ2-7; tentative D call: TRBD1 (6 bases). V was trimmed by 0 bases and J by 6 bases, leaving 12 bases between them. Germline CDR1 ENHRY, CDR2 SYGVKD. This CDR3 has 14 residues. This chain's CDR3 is CAISESDGRGEQYF. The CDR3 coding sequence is TGTGCCATCAGTGAGTCGGACGGCAGGGGCGAGCAGTACTTC.

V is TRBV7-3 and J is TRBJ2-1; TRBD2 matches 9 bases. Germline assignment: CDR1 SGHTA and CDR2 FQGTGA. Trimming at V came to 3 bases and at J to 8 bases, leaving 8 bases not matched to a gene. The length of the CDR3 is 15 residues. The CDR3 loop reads CASSFGRGLAHEQFF. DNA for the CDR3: TGTGCCAGCAGCTTTGGACGGGGACTAGCCCATGAGCAGTTCTTC.

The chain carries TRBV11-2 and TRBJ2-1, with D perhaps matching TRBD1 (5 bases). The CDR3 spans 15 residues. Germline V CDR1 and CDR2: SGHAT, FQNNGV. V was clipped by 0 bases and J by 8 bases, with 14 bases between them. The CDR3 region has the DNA TGTGCCAGCAGCTTAGACTCCGGCCAGGGTGATGAGCAGTTCTTC. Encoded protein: CASSLDSGQGDEQFF.

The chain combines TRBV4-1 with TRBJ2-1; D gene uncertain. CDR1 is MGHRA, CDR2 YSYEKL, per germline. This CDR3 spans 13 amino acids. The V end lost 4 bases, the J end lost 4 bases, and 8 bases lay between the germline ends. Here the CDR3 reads CASSLVVYNEQFF. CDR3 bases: TGCGCCAGCAGCCTAGTAGTATACAATGAGCAGTTCTTC.

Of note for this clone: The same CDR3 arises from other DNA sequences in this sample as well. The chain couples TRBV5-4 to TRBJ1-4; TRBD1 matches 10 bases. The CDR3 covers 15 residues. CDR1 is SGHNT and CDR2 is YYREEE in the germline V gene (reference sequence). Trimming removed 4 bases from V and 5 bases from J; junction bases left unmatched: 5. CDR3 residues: CASSRDRGRNEKLFF. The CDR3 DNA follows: TGTGCCAGCAGCCGTGACAGGGGGCGAAATGAAAAACTGTTTTTT.

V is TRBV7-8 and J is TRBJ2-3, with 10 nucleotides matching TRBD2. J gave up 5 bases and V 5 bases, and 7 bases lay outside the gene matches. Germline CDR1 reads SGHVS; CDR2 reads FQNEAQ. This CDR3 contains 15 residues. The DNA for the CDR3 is TGTGCCAGCAGCAATAGCGGGAGGATGGGAGATACGCAGTATTTT. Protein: CASSNSGRMGDTQYF.

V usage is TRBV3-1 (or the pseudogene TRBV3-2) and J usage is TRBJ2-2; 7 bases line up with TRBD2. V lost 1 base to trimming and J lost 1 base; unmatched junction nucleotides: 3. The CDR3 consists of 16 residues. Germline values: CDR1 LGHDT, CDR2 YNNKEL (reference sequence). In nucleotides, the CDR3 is TGTGCCAGCAGCCAAGGAGGCGGGGGGAACACCGGGGAGCTGTTTTTT. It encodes CASSQGGGGNTGELFF.

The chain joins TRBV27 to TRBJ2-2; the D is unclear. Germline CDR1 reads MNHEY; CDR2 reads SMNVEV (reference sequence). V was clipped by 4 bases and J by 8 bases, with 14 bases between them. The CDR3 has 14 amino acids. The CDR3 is CASSSTRAPGELFF. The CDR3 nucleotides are TGTGCCAGCAGTTCTACCCGTGCACCGGGGGAGCTGTTTTTT.

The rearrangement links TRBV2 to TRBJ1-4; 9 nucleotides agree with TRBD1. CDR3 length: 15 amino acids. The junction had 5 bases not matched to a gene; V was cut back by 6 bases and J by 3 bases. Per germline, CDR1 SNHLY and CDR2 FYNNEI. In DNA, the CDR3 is TGTGCCAGCAGGGGACAGGGCCACTCTAATGAAAAACTGTTTTTT. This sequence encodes CASRGQGHSNEKLFF.

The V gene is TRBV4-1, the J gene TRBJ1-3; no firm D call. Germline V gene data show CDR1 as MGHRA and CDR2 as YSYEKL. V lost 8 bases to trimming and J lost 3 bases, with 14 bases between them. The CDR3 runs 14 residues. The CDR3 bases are TGCGCCAGCGGAGGTGCTAGGGATGGAAACACCATATATTTT. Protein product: CASGGARDGNTIYF.

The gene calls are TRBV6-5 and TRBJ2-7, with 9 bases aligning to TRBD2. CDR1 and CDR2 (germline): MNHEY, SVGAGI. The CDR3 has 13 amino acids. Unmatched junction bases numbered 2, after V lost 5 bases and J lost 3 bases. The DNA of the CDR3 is TGTGCCAGCAGTCTAGCGGGGTACTACGAGCAGTACTTC. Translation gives CASSLAGYYEQYF.

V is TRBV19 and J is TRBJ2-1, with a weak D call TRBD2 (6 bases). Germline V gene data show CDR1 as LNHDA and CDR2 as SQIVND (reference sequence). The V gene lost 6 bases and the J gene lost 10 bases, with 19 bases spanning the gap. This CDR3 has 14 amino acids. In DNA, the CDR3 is TGTGCCAGTAGCTCCCGGGACTTACCATGGGAGCAGTTCTTC. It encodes CASSSRDLPWEQFF.